A selection of T cell receptor beta chains follows, all from one sample in a study of PD-1 blockade in mismatch repair-deficient tumors. Assay: immunoSEQ multiplex PCR; the TCRdb copy retains only in-frame clones and omits some. The sample has about 34,000 clones; more than 70% are singletons. The material was PBMCs, obtained around 6 weeks after starting pembrolizumab. These receptors were obtained from an adult with mismatch repair-deficient cancer. CDR3s include the opening cysteine and the closing phenylalanine or tryptophan. D genes are given only for firm matches. Not all rows give a size; the values are once, few, many and, for expanded clones, a class.

>NA|TRBV5-1|NA|TRBJ1-3
CASSLKEAGRGNTIYF
TGCGCCAGCAGCTTAAAAGAGGCAGGGCGAGGAAACACCATATATTTT
>TRBD2|TRBV19|NA|TRBJ2-1
CASSIWLAGDREQFF
TGTGCCAGTAGTATCTGGCTAGCGGGAGACCGTGAGCAGTTCTTC
>TRBD1|TRBV7-2|NA|TRBJ2-1
CASSPQGHAGPFF
TGTGCCAGCAGCCCACAGGGGCACGCCGGGCCGTTCTTC
>NA|TRBV18|once|TRBJ1-3
CASSPSATSENTIYF
TGTGCCAGCTCACCTTCGGCAACCTCGGAGAACACCATATATTTT
>TRBD1|TRBV5-1|NA|TRBJ2-5
CASSLSQGEETQYF
TGCGCCAGCAGCTTAAGTCAGGGGGAGGAGACCCAGTACTTC
>TRBD2|TRBV9|NA|TRBJ2-1
CASCPQPGLAGYNEQFF
TGTGCCAGCTGCCCCCAGCCGGGACTAGCGGGATACAATGAGCAGTTCTTC
>NA|TRBV28|once|TRBJ2-5
CASSSTGHQETQYF
TGTGCCAGCAGTTCGACAGGTCACCAAGAGACCCAGTACTTC
>TRBD2|TRBV5-1|NA|TRBJ2-1
CASSSRLAGGLGYNEQFF
TGCGCCAGCAGCTCAAGACTAGCGGGAGGCTTGGGCTACAATGAGCAGTTCTTC
>NA|TRBV5-1|NA|TRBJ2-2
CASSFNTGTGELFF
TGCGCCAGCAGCTTCAATACAGGCACCGGGGAGCTGTTTTTT
>NA|TRBV6-1|NA|TRBJ1-2
CASSEARGPYGYTF
TGTGCCAGCAGTGAAGCCAGGGGCCCCTATGGCTACACCTTC
>NA|TRBV2|NA|TRBJ1-2
CASNGQGGYTF
TGTGCCAGCAATGGTCAGGGTGGCTACACCTTC
>NA|TRBV6-1|NA|TRBJ2-7
CASSESGRSYEQYF
TGTGCCAGCAGTGAGTCTGGGCGCTCCTACGAGCAGTACTTC
>TRBD1|TRBV9|NA|TRBJ1-2
CASSVGQGASYYYGYTF
TGTGCCAGCAGCGTGGGACAGGGGGCGAGTTATTACTATGGCTACACCTTC
>NA|TRBV5-1|NA|TRBJ2-7
CASSFTGTAEQYF
TGCGCCAGCAGCTTCACAGGGACGGCCGAGCAGTACTTC
>NA|TRBV7-6|NA|TRBJ2-3
CASSAVRQGRTDTQYF
TGTGCCAGCAGCGCTGTGAGGCAGGGTCGCACAGATACGCAGTATTTT
>NA|TRBV14|NA|TRBJ2-2
CASSQLDRTNTGELFF
TGTGCCAGCAGCCAACTCGACAGAACCAACACCGGGGAGCTGTTTTTT
>NA|TRBV27|NA|TRBJ2-7
CASSSLAPRSEQYF
TGTGCCAGCAGTAGCCTAGCTCCTAGGAGCGAGCAGTACTTC
>NA|TRBV5-4|NA|TRBJ1-2
CASSGTNYGYTF
TGTGCCAGCAGCGGCACTAACTATGGCTACACCTTC
>NA|TRBV7-3|once|TRBJ2-2
CASSLSVADTGELFF
TGTGCCAGCAGCTTATCTGTCGCGGACACCGGGGAGCTGTTTTTT
>TRBD2|TRBV5-1|NA|TRBJ2-7
CASSFSAGISYEQYF
TGCGCCAGCAGCTTTTCAGCGGGAATTTCGTACGAGCAGTACTTC
>TRBD1|TRBV27|NA|TRBJ2-3
CASSLGQGWTDTQYF
TGTGCCAGCAGTTTGGGACAGGGGTGGACAGATACGCAGTATTTT
>TRBD1|TRBV7-6|NA|TRBJ1-1
CASSLGRGQRNTEAFF
TGTGCCAGCAGCTTAGGGAGGGGGCAGCGGAACACTGAAGCTTTCTTT
>NA|TRBV6-5|NA|TRBJ1-5
CASSYSRDQPQHF
TGTGCCAGCAGTTACTCCCGGGATCAGCCCCAGCATTTT
>TRBD1|TRBV19|NA|TRBJ1-1
CASSIRQGANTEAFF
TGTGCCAGTAGTATACGACAGGGGGCGAACACTGAAGCTTTCTTT
>TRBD2|TRBV2|NA|TRBJ2-1
CASSQNGLAHKNEQFF
TGTGCCAGCAGTCAGAACGGACTAGCCCACAAGAATGAGCAGTTCTTC
>TRBD1|TRBV11-2|NA|TRBJ1-3
CASSRRDRGSGNTIYF
TGTGCCAGCAGCAGAAGGGACAGGGGGTCCGGAAACACCATATATTTT
>NA|TRBV30|NA|TRBJ1-5
CAWSTTSEQPQHF
TGTGCCTGGAGTACTACATCAGAACAGCCCCAGCATTTT
>TRBD2|TRBV19|NA|TRBJ2-1
CASPITLLAGGTSYNEQFF
TGTGCCAGCCCTATAACTCTACTAGCGGGAGGAACTAGTTACAATGAGCAGTTCTTC
>TRBD1|TRBV19|NA|TRBJ2-2
CASTRTGGRNTGELFF
TGTGCCAGTACCCGGACAGGGGGTAGAAACACCGGGGAGCTGTTTTTT
>NA|TRBV15|NA|TRBJ1-2
CATSREEGDGYTF
TGTGCCACCAGCAGAGAAGAGGGCGATGGCTACACCTTC
>NA|TRBV5-1|NA|TRBJ1-4
CASSLGPPGYEKLFF
TGCGCCAGCAGCTTGGGACCCCCAGGTTATGAAAAACTGTTTTTT
>NA|TRBV10-1|NA|TRBJ2-7
CASSDPGGEQYF
TGCGCCAGCAGTGACCCAGGGGGGGAGCAGTACTTC
>NA|TRBV9|NA|TRBJ1-4
CASSVGRAGEKLFF
TGTGCCAGCAGCGTAGGCAGGGCAGGTGAAAAACTGTTTTTT